One and the same sample provided the 24 T cell receptor beta chains below, sequenced in a study of somatic mutations in cytotoxic T cells in rheumatoid arthritis. Assay: immunoSEQ multiplex PCR; the TCRdb copy retains only in-frame clones and omits some. The table shows some 16,000 clones, with over 65% occurring only once. The source material was CD8+ T cells sorted from blood. The receptor source for this set is an adult with rheumatoid arthritis.

This clone came up once. The chain is built from TRBV21-1 and TRBJ1-6. TRBV21-1 counts as a pseudogene. This CDR3 is built from 14 residues. The CDR3 nucleotides are TGTGCCAGCAGCAAACAAGGAGATGGGTCACCCCTCCACTTT. It codes for CASSKQGDGSPLHF.

CDR3 coding DNA: TGTGCCAGCAGCCCGGCAGGCAATCAGCCCCAGCATTTT. Translation gives CASSPAGNQPQHF. This rearrangement joins TRBV27 to TRBJ1-5; D unresolved. CDR3 length: 13 residues. The germline V and J ends were trimmed by 6 bases and 2 bases, with 8 bases remaining between them. The germline V gene encodes CDR1 MNHEY and CDR2 SMNVEV (reference sequence).

This clone was seen a single time. The gene calls are TRBV7-6 and TRBJ2-7; 9 bases are a match to TRBD2. The CDR3 has 14 amino acids. V gave up 5 bases and J gave up 7 bases; unmatched junction bases: 9. Germline V gene sequence: CDR1 SGHVS, CDR2 FNYEAQ. The CDR3: CASSPAGLAREQYF. The CDR3 nucleotides read TGTGCCAGCAGCCCGGCCGGACTAGCGAGGGAGCAGTACTTC.

The J gene is TRBJ2-7, the V gene TRBV5-6; TRBD2 is a possible D gene (6 bases). V dropped 7 bases and J dropped 2 bases, with 25 bases sitting between them. Germline V gene lookup returns CDR1 SGHDT and CDR2 YYEEEE. This CDR3 region has 17 residues. The CDR3 sequence: CASSTRAGPHITYEQYF. CDR3 DNA: TGTGCCAGCTCCACGAGGGCGGGGCCGCATATAACCTACGAGCAGTACTTC.

The rearrangement joins TRBV10-2 to TRBJ2-5; a possible D gene is TRBD1 (6 bases). V lost 3 bases and J 4 bases, leaving 12 bases between the germline ends. The germline CDR1 and CDR2 sequences are WSHSY and SAAADI. The CDR3 loop spans 14 amino acids. This CDR3 is CASSDGGPGETQYF. For the CDR3, the DNA is TGCGCCAGCAGTGATGGGGGCCCTGGAGAGACCCAGTACTTC.

The CDR3 sequence is CASRIYSSDSPLHF. The CDR3 nucleotides are TGTGCCAGCAGAATTTACAGTTCCGATTCACCCCTCCACTTT. V gene TRBV5-4 combines with J gene TRBJ1-6; the D is unclear. The V and J ends lost 5 bases and 8 bases respectively, with 14 bases between them. Germline V gives CDR1 SGHNT, CDR2 YYREEE (reference sequence). The CDR3 contains 14 residues.

The CDR3 DNA is TGTGCCAGCAGCCCTGGCGACAGGGCCTACAATGAGCAGTTCTTC. It yields the protein CASSPGDRAYNEQFF. The V gene is TRBV7-9, the J gene TRBJ2-1, with TRBD1 matching over 7 bases. V lost 5 bases to trimming and J lost 2 bases; unmatched junction nucleotides: 6. The CDR3 is 15 residues long. Germline loops: CDR1 SEHNR, CDR2 FQNEAQ (reference sequence).

V gene TRBV6-1 combines with J gene TRBJ1-5; no reliable D call. The V gene lost 0 bases and the J gene lost 0 bases, with 6 bases spanning the gap. There are 15 residues in the CDR3. Germline CDR1 reads MNHNS; CDR2 reads SASEGT. CDR3 DNA: TGTGCCAGCAGTGAAGCGACCTCTAGCAATCAGCCCCAGCATTTT. It translates to CASSEATSSNQPQHF.

The V and J genes are TRBV14 and TRBJ2-7; the D gene is possibly TRBD1 (6 bases). Germline lookup yields CDR1 SGHDN and CDR2 FVKESK. The CDR3 length is 16 residues. Trimming removed 1 base at V and 3 bases at J, with 16 bases between. As DNA, the CDR3 is TGTGCCAGCAGCCAAGGGATAGGACAGAAAGTCTACGAGCAGTACTTC. It specifies CASSQGIGQKVYEQYF.

The gene calls are TRBV10-1 and TRBJ2-1, with TRBD2 matching 10 bases. V lost 6 bases, J lost 5 bases, and 7 bases stayed unmatched. CDR1 and CDR2 from the germline V gene are WNHNN and SYGVQD (reference sequence). The CDR3 contains 15 residues. The CDR3 DNA sequence: TGCGCCAGCAGGGCTCTAGCGGGGGTGCACAATGAGCAGTTCTTC. Amino acids: CASRALAGVHNEQFF.

This clone was seen once. The genes are TRBV30 and TRBJ1-2; D call uncertain. V was trimmed by 4 bases and J by 5 bases, leaving 14 bases between them. The CDR3 sequence is 13 residues long. Per germline, CDR1 GTSNPN and CDR2 SVGIG (reference sequence). CDR3 in DNA: TGTGCCTGGACAGAAGCCACTGGGTATGGCTACACCTTC. Translation: CAWTEATGYGYTF.

V usage is TRBV5-6 and J usage is TRBJ1-1, with D maybe TRBD1 (6 bases). V was cut by 0 bases and J by 0 bases, with 15 bases left in between. CDR3 length: 17 residues. Germline CDR1 reads SGHDT; CDR2 reads YYEEEE. CDR3 coding DNA: TGTGCCAGCAGCTTGGCTGGGGGCTCCTCCATGAACACTGAAGCTTTCTTT. Residues: CASSLAGGSSMNTEAFF.

This rearrangement joins TRBV9 to TRBJ1-2; no definite D call. The germline V and J ends were trimmed by 3 bases and 4 bases, with 13 bases remaining between them. Germline V gives CDR1 SGDLS, CDR2 YYNGEE. The CDR3 loop spans 14 amino acids. The CDR3 protein is CASSGILGIYGYTF. The CDR3 DNA reads as TGTGCCAGCAGCGGGATCCTGGGCATCTATGGCTACACCTTC.

The rearrangement links TRBV19 to TRBJ1-2; 7 bases line up with TRBD1. CDR1 LNHDA and CDR2 SQIVND come from the germline V gene (reference sequence). The CDR3 is made up of 15 amino acids. With 1 base clipped from V and 7 bases from J, the junction kept 9 bases outside the gene matches. Here the CDR3 reads CASSIVPPRQGGYTF. CDR3 in DNA: TGTGCCAGTAGTATAGTACCCCCAAGACAGGGTGGCTACACCTTC.

This clone was counted only a few times. This sequence joins TRBV27 and TRBJ2-7; D possibly uses TRBD1 or TRBD2 (5 bases each). Germline lookup yields CDR1 MNHEY and CDR2 SMNVEV (reference sequence). The germline V and J ends were trimmed by 4 bases and 7 bases, with 11 bases remaining between them. The CDR3 totals 12 residues. CDR3 residues: CASSSLGREQYF. The CDR3 nucleotides read TGTGCCAGCAGTTCCTTGGGACGGGAGCAGTACTTC.

In its sample, this clone was seen once. V gene TRBV6-1 combines with J gene TRBJ2-7; D is uncertain. CDR3 length: 13 amino acids. Germline CDR1 MNHNS, CDR2 SASEGT. V lost 6 bases, J lost 2 bases, and 11 bases lay in between. The CDR3 spells CASSVTEAYEQYF. CDR3 in DNA: TGTGCCAGCAGCGTTACGGAAGCCTACGAGCAGTACTTC.

The J gene is TRBJ2-1, the V gene TRBV7-9; D might be TRBD1 (5 bases). This CDR3 comprises 14 residues. Between the trimmed V and J ends, which lost 0 bases and 2 bases, there was a span of 5 bases. In germline, CDR1 is SEHNR, CDR2 FQNEAQ (reference sequence). The CDR3 here is CASSLAGAYNEQFF. CDR3 in DNA: TGTGCCAGCAGCTTAGCAGGGGCCTACAATGAGCAGTTCTTC. Complete variable domain (other parts from reference TRBV7-9 and TRBJ2-1): DTGVSQNPRHKITKRGQNVTFRCDPISEHNRLYWYRQTLGQGPEFLTYFQNEAQLEKSRLLSDRFSAERPKGSFSTLEIQRTEQGDSAMYLCASSLAGAYNEQFFGPGTRLTVL.

The chain couples TRBV6-6 to TRBJ2-1; unclear D gene. Trimming took off 5 bases at V and 2 bases at J, with 16 bases between the two ends. From germline, CDR1 is MNHNY and CDR2 SVGAGI (reference sequence). This CDR3 comprises 16 residues. As DNA, the CDR3 is TGTGCCAGCAGTAGCCTAGAGAGTCGCCCCTACAATGAGCAGTTCTTC. Its translation is CASSSLESRPYNEQFF.

The J gene is TRBJ1-5, the V gene TRBV27; D is uncertain. CDR1 and CDR2 (germline): MNHEY, SMNVEV (reference sequence). CDR3 length: 12 residues. The V end was cut by 5 bases, the J end by 7 bases, with 9 bases between. CDR3 coding DNA: TGTGCCAGCAGTCCCGTCGGGCAGCCCCAGCATTTT. Translation: CASSPVGQPQHF.

This clone was counted a single time. The genes are TRBV7-6 and TRBJ1-4; the D gene is possibly TRBD1 (5 bases). The V end lost 6 bases, the J end lost 6 bases, and 17 bases lay between the germline ends. This CDR3 is built from 15 residues. The germline CDR1 and CDR2 sequences are SGHVS and FNYEAQ. DNA of the CDR3: TGTGCCAGCAGTATAGGGACCGGGGAGTATGAAAAACTGTTTTTT. This translates into CASSIGTGEYEKLFF.

This clone was recorded only once. The chain combines TRBV14 with TRBJ1-2, with D tentatively TRBD1 (6 bases). CDR1 SGHDN and CDR2 FVKESK come from the germline V gene. The CDR3 consists of 15 residues. The V end lost 3 bases, the J end lost 8 bases, and 19 bases lay between the germline ends. The CDR3 region is CASSQSGHLWEGYTF. The CDR3 DNA sequence: TGTGCCAGCAGCCAGTCGGGACATCTTTGGGAAGGCTACACCTTC.

The chain carries TRBV5-3 and TRBJ2-1; 9 bases are a match to TRBD2. TRBV5-3 is filed as an ORF, its function uncertain. Germline trimming cut 4 bases from V and 4 bases from J; bases unmatched to any gene: 9. The CDR3 has 16 residues. The CDR3 loop reads CARSPSSGDSYNEQFF. The CDR3 DNA sequence: TGTGCCAGAAGCCCATCTAGCGGGGACTCTTACAATGAGCAGTTCTTC.

This clone came up once. V usage is TRBV5-5 and J usage is TRBJ1-4; D unresolved. The ends were cut back, 0 bases at V and 1 base at J, with 4 bases in the middle. Looked up from germline, CDR1 is SGHKS and CDR2 is YYEKEE (reference sequence). The length of the CDR3 is 14 residues. The DNA of the CDR3 is TGTGCCAGCAGCTTGGACCAAACTAATGAAAAACTGTTTTTT. Its protein product is CASSLDQTNEKLFF.

CDR3 coding DNA: TGTGCCAGCTCCCCTCGTCTGCTGCCTGGAAACACCATATATTTT. Translated, it gives CASSPRLLPGNTIYF. The chain recombines TRBV13 with TRBJ1-3; D gene ambiguous. V was shortened by 8 bases and J by 2 bases, with 16 bases between the two germline ends. Germline lookup yields CDR1 PRHDT and CDR2 FYEKMQ (reference sequence). This CDR3 has 15 amino acids.